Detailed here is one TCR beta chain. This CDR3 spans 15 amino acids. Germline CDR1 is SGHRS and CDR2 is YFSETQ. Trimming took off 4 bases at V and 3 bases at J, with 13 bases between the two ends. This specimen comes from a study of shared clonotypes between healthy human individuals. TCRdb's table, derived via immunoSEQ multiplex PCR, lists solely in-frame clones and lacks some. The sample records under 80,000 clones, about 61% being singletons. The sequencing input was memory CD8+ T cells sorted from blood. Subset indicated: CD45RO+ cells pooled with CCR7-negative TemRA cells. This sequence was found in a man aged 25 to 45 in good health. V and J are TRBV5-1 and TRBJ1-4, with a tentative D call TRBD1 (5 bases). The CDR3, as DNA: TGCGCCAGCAGCATATTAAGGGGACCTAATGAAAAACTGTTTTTT. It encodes CASSILRGPNEKLFF.